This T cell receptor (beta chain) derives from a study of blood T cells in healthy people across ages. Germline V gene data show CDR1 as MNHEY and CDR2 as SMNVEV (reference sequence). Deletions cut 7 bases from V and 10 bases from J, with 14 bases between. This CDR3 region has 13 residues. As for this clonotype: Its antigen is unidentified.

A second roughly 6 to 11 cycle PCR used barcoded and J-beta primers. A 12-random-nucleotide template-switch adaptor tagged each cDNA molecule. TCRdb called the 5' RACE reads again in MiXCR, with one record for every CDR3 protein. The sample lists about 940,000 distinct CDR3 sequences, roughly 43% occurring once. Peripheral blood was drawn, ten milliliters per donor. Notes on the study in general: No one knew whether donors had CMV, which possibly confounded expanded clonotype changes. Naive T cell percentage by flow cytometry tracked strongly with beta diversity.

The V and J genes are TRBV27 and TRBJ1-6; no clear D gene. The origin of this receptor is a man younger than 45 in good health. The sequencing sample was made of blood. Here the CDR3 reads CASNTEYSSPLHF. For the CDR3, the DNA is TGTGCCAGCAACACAGAGTATTCCTCACCCCTCCACTTT.